Sequencing of this TCR beta chain was carried out in a study of regulatory T cells in long-lasting Graves disease. This clonotype has at least ten counts. The antigen is unknown. The germline gives CDR1 SNHLY, CDR2 FYNNEI. The CDR3 is 14 residues long. J gave up 4 bases and V 10 bases, and 11 bases lay outside the gene matches. In building TCR beta libraries, iRepertoire HTBI primers were used together with Arm-PCR of CDR3 regions. Each CDR3 protein gets one entry after TCRdb re-called the multiplex PCR reads with MiXCR. Of some 230,000 distinct CDR3 sequences listed, around 20% were seen once; the top ten hold around 20%. Study outcomes and limitations: The analysis examined peripheral blood only and excluded thyroid tissue. Shared public clonotypes totalled fewer than 3,000 in persistent patients, compared with about 990 in new patients.

The sample's time point: newly diagnosed GD, antithyroid drugs for less than 3 months. Scientists built the TCR library using RNA that was extracted from PBMCs. The diagnosis of Graves' disease used American Thyroid Association guidelines. Peripheral blood, 7.5 to 9.5 milliliters per patient, was collected in EDTA tubes. The rearrangement joins TRBV2 to TRBJ1-2; 8 bases are shared with TRBD1. The receptor was derived from a female donor with Graves disease. This material consisted of peripheral blood mononuclear cells (PBMCs), taken at new diagnosis, from a patient treated with antithyroid drugs. The CDR3 loop reads CATQGATKTYGYTF. CDR3 in DNA: TGTGCCACCCAGGGGGCGACGAAGACCTATGGCTACACCTTC. The full variable domain, its missing parts supplied by reference TRBV2 and TRBJ1-2, is EPEVTQTPSHQVTQMGQEVILRCVPISNHLYFYWYRQILGQKVEFLVSFYNNEISEKSEIFDDQFSVERPDGSNFTLKIRSTKLEDSAMYFCATQGATKTYGYTFGSGTRLTVV.